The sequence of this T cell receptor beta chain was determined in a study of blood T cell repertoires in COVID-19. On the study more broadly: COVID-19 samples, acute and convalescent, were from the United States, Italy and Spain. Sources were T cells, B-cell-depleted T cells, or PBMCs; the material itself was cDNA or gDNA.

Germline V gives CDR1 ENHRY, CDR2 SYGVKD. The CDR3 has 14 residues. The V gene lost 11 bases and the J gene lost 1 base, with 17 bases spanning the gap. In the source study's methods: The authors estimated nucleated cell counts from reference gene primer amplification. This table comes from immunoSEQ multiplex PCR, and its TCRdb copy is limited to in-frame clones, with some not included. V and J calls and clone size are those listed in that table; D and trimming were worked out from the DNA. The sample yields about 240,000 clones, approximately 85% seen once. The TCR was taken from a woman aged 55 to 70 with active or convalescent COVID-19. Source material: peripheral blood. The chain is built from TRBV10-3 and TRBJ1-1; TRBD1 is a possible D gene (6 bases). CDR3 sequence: CASKQGGGNTEAFF. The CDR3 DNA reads TGTGCCTCTAAACAAGGGGGGGGGAACACTGAAGCTTTCTTT.